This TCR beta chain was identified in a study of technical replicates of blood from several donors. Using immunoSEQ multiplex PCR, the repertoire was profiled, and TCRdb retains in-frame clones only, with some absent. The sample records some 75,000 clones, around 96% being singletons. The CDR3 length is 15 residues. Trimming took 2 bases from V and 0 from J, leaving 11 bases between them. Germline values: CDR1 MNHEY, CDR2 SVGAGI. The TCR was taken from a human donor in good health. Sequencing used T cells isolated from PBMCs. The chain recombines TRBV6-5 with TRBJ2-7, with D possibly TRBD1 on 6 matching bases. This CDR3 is CASSYRTVSSYEQYF. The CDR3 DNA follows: TGTGCCAGCAGTTACAGGACAGTTAGCTCCTACGAGCAGTACTTC.